This is a list of T cell receptor beta chains from one sample in a study of blood T cell repertoires in COVID-19. The method was immunoSEQ multiplex PCR; TCRdb's version includes in-frame clones alone and lacks a portion of them. In the table there are roughly 350,000 clones, roughly 85% of which are singletons. The sample comprised peripheral blood. The receptors stem from a woman aged 18-29 years with acute or convalescent COVID-19. Both conserved end residues are part of each CDR3. The D gene is left open where the match is weak. The size of a clone is reported for some rows only, either as once, few or many, or as a class for expanded clones.

>once|TRBJ1-6|TRBV20-1|NA
TGCAGTGCTAGTCAGCGGTATAATTCACCCCTCCACTTT
CSASQRYNSPLHF
>NA|TRBJ2-7|TRBV28|NA
TGTGCCAGCAGTGACTATAGCTCCTACGAGCAGTACTTC
CASSDYSSYEQYF
>NA|TRBJ2-7|TRBV28|NA
TGTGCCAGCATCCGAAGTAGGACAGACCTTTGGGAGCAGTACTTC
CASIRSRTDLWEQYF
>NA|TRBJ1-1|TRBV9|NA
TGTGCCAGCAGCCCCCGAACAGACCCTCGGGCTTTCTTT
CASSPRTDPRAFF
>NA|TRBJ2-1|TRBV20-1|TRBD2
TGCAGTGCTAGTCCGGGCCGGGAGGACCTTGGGGAGCAGTTCTTC
CSASPGREDLGEQFF
>NA|TRBJ2-6|TRBV5-6|NA
TGTGCCAGCACCCGAGCCGGGGCCAACGTCCTGACTTTC
CASTRAGANVLTF
>NA|TRBJ2-5|TRBV19|TRBD1
TGTGCCAGTAGTGTTCCGGACAGGGATCAAGAGACCCAGTACTTC
CASSVPDRDQETQYF
>NA|TRBJ2-1|TRBV29-1|TRBD2
TGCAGCGGCCCGGGACTAGCGGGGGAGCAGTTCTTC
CSGPGLAGEQFF
>few|TRBJ2-7|TRBV12-5|NA
TGTGCTACTTCCCGGGATCGCGAGCAGTACTTC
CATSRDREQYF
>NA|TRBJ1-6|TRBV10-3|NA
TGTGCCATCAGGAGGACGGACTCTAATTCACCCCTCCACTTT
CAIRRTDSNSPLHF
>NA|TRBJ2-7|TRBV3-1/TRBV3-2|NA
TGTGCCAGCAGCCAATATAGAGATCGCGAGCAGTACTTC
CASSQYRDREQYF
>NA|TRBJ1-4|TRBV7-9|NA
TGTGCCAGCAGAGCCGGGGGTCGAATAACTAATGAAAAACTGTTTTTT
CASRAGGRITNEKLFF
>few|TRBJ1-5|TRBV6-5|TRBD1
TGTGCCAGCAGAAAAAACAGGGGTCCAAATCAGCCCCAGCATTTT
CASRKNRGPNQPQHF
>NA|TRBJ2-3|TRBV6-2/TRBV6-3|NA
TGTGCCAGCGGTTTAGCTGCAGATACGCAGTATTTT
CASGLAADTQYF
>NA|TRBJ1-2|TRBV28|TRBD1
TGTGCCAGCAGTACATCGACAGGGGGGTTGTCTAACTATGGCTACACCTTC
CASSTSTGGLSNYGYTF
>NA|TRBJ1-1|TRBV7-6|TRBD1
TGTGCCAGCAGCTCAGGGGGAGAGGCTTTCTTT
CASSSGGEAFF
>NA|TRBJ1-6|TRBV7-9|NA
TGTGCCAGCAGCTTAGCCCAGGATCAAAATTCACCCCTCCACTTT
CASSLAQDQNSPLHF
>NA|TRBJ1-5|TRBV24-1|NA
TGTGCCACCAGTGATTTGAAGGGGGGGGATCAGCCCCAGCATTTT
CATSDLKGGDQPQHF
>NA|TRBJ1-1|TRBV13|TRBD1
TGTGCCAGCAGCTGGGGGGACAGGAGGGACACTGAAGCTTTCTTT
CASSWGDRRDTEAFF
>NA|TRBJ2-7|TRBV29-1|TRBD1
TGCAGCGTTGAAATAGCTGACAGGGGGCCCTACGAGCAGTACTTC
CSVEIADRGPYEQYF
>NA|TRBJ2-5|TRBV5-1|TRBD2
TGCGCCAGCAGCTTCCTCGGACTAGGGACGGCGGGGGAGACCCAGTACTTC
CASSFLGLGTAGETQYF
>NA|TRBJ2-4|TRBV28|NA
TGTGCCAGCAGTCCTTTTGAGTCACTAGCCAAAAACATTCAGTACTTC
CASSPFESLAKNIQYF
>NA|TRBJ1-1|TRBV5-6|TRBD1
TGTGCCAGCAGCTTGGGAGACAGGGGGTACACTGAAGCTTTCTTT
CASSLGDRGYTEAFF
>NA|TRBJ2-5|TRBV5-4|NA
TGTGCCAGCAGCTGGGCTAGACGGGGGCAAGAGACCCAGTACTTC
CASSWARRGQETQYF
>NA|TRBJ1-1|TRBV14|TRBD1
TGTGCCAGCAGCCAGGACAGGGGGGTCTCGGAAGCTTTCTTT
CASSQDRGVSEAFF
>NA|TRBJ2-1|TRBV27|NA
TGTGCCAGCAGTCTCCGACTAGATGAGCAGTTCTTC
CASSLRLDEQFF
>NA|TRBJ2-3|TRBV30|NA
TGTGCCTGGAGTGTACTTGGACACACAGATACGCAGTATTTT
CAWSVLGHTDTQYF
>NA|TRBJ1-4|TRBV27|TRBD1
TGTGCCAGCAGTTTAAGGCTCGGACAGGGAGTTGAAAAACTGTTTTTT
CASSLRLGQGVEKLFF
>NA|TRBJ1-5|TRBV2|TRBD1
TGTGCCAGCAGTGAAGGGGACAGGGACTCCTTATGGGACAATCAGCCCCAGCATTTT
CASSEGDRDSLWDNQPQHF
>NA|TRBJ1-1|TRBV7-2|NA
TGTGCCAGCAGCTCGTATACAGGGATCGGGGGGACTGAAGCTTTCTTT
CASSSYTGIGGTEAFF
>NA|TRBJ1-4|TRBV6-5|TRBD1
TGTGCCAGCAGTTCCGACCAGGGGGGCGTAGGAAAACTGTTTTTT
CASSSDQGGVGKLFF
>NA|TRBJ1-5|TRBV30|NA
TGTGCCTGGAGTCTTCGAGAACTTGTTGGTCGGAGACGCAATCAGCCCCAGCATTTT
CAWSLRELVGRRRNQPQHF
>NA|TRBJ2-7|TRBV4-1|TRBD2
TGCGCCAGCAGCCAAGCGGCACTAGCGGGTTCTAATCCCTACGAGCAGTACTTC
CASSQAALAGSNPYEQYF
>NA|TRBJ2-1|TRBV5-6|NA
TGTGCCAGCAGCTTGGCCCTGGACAGCCTCAGGGATGAGCAGTTCTTC
CASSLALDSLRDEQFF
>NA|TRBJ1-5|TRBV3-1/TRBV3-2|NA
TGTGCCAGCAGCCACCGCGGCCAGCCCCAGCATTTT
CASSHRGQPQHF
>NA|TRBJ1-1|TRBV19|NA
TGTGCCAGTAGTATAGTAGGCAGGGGGAACACTGAAGCTTTCTTT
CASSIVGRGNTEAFF
>NA|TRBJ1-2|TRBV30|NA
TGTGCCTGGAGTTCGGACATTTACTATGGCTACACCTTC
CAWSSDIYYGYTF
>few|TRBJ1-5|TRBV2|TRBD1
TGTGCCAGCAGTCCGGACAGGGACCAGCCCCAGCATTTT
CASSPDRDQPQHF
>NA|TRBJ1-3|TRBV5-1|NA
TGCGCCAGCAGCTTGGAGGCAGGGCTTCTCTCTGGAAACACCATATATTTT
CASSLEAGLLSGNTIYF
>NA|TRBJ1-5|TRBV25-1|NA
TGTGCCAGCAGTGAATACGCAGGGGCAGAGCCCCAGCATTTT
CASSEYAGAEPQHF
>NA|TRBJ2-3|TRBV7-9|NA
TGTGCCAGCAGCTTAGCGGCTAGAACAGATACGCAGTATTTT
CASSLAARTDTQYF
>NA|TRBJ1-6|TRBV7-2|NA
TGTGCCAGCAGCTTAAGGGGCAGAGAGAAAAATTCACCCCTCCACTTT
CASSLRGREKNSPLHF
>NA|TRBJ2-3|TRBV28|NA
TGTGCCAGCAGTTTTCCCACGGGAGACACAGATACGCAGTATTTT
CASSFPTGDTDTQYF
>NA|TRBJ1-4|TRBV9|TRBD1
TGTGCCAGCAGCGCCCGGGCGAGGGACAGCCTTAATGAAAAACTGTTTTTT
CASSARARDSLNEKLFF
>few|TRBJ2-2|TRBV5-8|NA
TGTGCCAGCAGCCGCGGGACTTTGAACACCGGGGAGCTGTTTTTT
CASSRGTLNTGELFF
>few|TRBJ2-3|TRBV27|TRBD2
TGTGCCAGGAAAGGGGCTAGCGGGGAACCAGATACGCAGTATTTT
CARKGASGEPDTQYF
>NA|TRBJ2-7|TRBV6-5|TRBD1
TGTGCCAGCAGCAAGGGACAGGTTTGGGAGCAGTACTTC
CASSKGQVWEQYF
>NA|TRBJ2-7|TRBV5-1|NA
TGCGCCAGCAGCTCGGTCCCAGGGTACCTCTCCTACGAGCAGTACTTC
CASSSVPGYLSYEQYF
>NA|TRBJ2-7|TRBV6-5|NA
TGTGCCAGCAGAAATAGGTGGGCGTCCTACGAGCAGTACTTC
CASRNRWASYEQYF
>NA|TRBJ2-7|TRBV14|NA
TGTGCCAGCAGCCAAGGCAGGGGAGACGAGCAGTACTTC
CASSQGRGDEQYF